The T cell receptor (beta chain) described here comes from a study of control samples from healthy donors and cancer patients. The CDR3 length is 14 residues. V shed 4 bases and J shed 3 bases, with 12 bases lying between them. Germline CDR1 and CDR2: MGHRA and YSYEKL. Clones were sequenced by immunoSEQ multiplex PCR, and TCRdb holds only the in-frame ones, with some missing. The sample lists 120,000 or so clones; around 94% were seen once. The table lists this clone with a count of one. This receptor was taken from an older man with head and neck cancer. The material sequenced was PBMCs. The chain employs TRBV4-1 and TRBJ1-2; D gene unclear. CDR3 in amino acids: CASSPASGHYGYTF. Written as DNA, the CDR3 is TGCGCCAGCAGCCCCGCTAGCGGACACTATGGCTACACCTTC.